This T cell receptor (beta chain) was recovered during a study of T cells in women clearing cervical HPV infection. Germline trimming cut 1 base from V and 7 bases from J; bases unmatched to any gene: 8. CDR1 and CDR2 from the germline V gene are SGHVS and FQNEAQ. The CDR3 is 17 residues long. Clones were read by immunoSEQ multiplex PCR, and TCRdb kept only the in-frame ones, dropping some. This sample contains some 40,000 clones. A remark on this clone: With the read ending 3 residues before the CDR3 end, the germline J gene is used to fill in that end. This sample also contains other DNA sequences that code for the same CDR3.

Sequencing used blood buffy coat. This chain connects TRBV7-8 to TRBJ2-1, with TRBD2 matching over 12 bases. The origin of this receptor is a woman between 18 and 70 years old with a cervical HPV16 infection that either progressed to CIN3+ or cleared (not recorded which). The CDR3 sequence is CASSLGRTSGTGNEQFF. The sequenced part of the CDR3 DNA is TGTGCCAGCAGCTTAGGCCGGACTAGCGGGACAGGAAATGAG.